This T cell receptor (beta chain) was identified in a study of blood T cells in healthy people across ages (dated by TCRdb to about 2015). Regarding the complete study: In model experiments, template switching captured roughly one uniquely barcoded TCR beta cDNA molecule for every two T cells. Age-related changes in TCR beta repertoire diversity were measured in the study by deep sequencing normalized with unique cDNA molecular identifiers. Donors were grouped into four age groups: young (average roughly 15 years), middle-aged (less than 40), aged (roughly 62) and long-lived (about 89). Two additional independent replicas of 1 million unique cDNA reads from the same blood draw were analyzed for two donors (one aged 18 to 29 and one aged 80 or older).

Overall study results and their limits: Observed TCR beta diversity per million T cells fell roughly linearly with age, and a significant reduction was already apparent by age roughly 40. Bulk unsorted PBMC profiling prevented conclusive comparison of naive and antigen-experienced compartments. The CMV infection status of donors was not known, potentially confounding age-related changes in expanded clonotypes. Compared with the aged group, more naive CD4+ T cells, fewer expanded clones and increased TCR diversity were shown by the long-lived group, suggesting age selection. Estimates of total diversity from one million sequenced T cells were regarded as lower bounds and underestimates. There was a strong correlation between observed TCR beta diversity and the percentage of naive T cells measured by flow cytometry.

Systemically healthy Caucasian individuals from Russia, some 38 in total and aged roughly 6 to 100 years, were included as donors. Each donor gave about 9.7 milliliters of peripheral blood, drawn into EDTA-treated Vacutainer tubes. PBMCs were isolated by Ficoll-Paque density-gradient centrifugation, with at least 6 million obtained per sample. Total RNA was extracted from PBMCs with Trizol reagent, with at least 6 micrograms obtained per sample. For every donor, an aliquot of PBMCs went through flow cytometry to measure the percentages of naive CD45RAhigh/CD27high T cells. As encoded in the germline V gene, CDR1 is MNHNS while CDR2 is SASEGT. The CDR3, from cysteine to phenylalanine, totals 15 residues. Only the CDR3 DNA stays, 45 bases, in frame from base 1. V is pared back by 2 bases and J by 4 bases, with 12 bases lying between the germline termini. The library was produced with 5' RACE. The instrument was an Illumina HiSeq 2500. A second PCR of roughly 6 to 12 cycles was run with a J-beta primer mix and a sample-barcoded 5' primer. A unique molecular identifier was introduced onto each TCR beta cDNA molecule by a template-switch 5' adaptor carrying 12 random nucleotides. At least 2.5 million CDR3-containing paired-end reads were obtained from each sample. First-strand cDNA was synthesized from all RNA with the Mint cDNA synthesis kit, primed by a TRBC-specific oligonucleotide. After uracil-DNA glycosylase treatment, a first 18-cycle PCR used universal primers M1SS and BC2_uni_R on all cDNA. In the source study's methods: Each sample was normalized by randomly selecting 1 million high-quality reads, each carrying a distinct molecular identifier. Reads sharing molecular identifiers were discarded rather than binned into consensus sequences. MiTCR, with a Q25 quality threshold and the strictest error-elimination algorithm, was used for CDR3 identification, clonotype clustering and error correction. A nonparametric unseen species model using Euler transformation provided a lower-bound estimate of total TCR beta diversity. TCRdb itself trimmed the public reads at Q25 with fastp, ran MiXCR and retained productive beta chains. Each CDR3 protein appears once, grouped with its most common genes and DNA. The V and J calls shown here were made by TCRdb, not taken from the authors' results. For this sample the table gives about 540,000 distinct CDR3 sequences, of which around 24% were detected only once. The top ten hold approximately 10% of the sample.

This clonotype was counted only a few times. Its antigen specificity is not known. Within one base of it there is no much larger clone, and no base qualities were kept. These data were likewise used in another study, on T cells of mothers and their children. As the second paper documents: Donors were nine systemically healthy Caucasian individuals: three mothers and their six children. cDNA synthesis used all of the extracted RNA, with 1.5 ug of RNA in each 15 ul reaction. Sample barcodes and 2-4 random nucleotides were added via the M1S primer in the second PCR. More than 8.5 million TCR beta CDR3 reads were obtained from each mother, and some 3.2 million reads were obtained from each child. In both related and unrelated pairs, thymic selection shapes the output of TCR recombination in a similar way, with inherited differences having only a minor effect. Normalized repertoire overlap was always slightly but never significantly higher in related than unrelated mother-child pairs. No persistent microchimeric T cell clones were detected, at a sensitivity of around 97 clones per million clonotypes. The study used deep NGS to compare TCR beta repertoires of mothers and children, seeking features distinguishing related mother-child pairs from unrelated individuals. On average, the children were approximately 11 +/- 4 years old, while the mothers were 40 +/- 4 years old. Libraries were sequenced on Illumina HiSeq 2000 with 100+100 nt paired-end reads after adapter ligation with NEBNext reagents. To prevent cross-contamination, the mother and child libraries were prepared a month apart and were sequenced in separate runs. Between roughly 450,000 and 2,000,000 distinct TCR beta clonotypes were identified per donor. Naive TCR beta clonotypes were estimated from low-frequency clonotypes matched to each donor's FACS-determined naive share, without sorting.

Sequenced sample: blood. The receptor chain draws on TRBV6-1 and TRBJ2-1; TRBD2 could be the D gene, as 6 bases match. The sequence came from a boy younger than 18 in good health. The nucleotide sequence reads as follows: TGTGCCAGCAGTGAAAGGGTTGGAGGGTACAATGAGCAGTTCTTC. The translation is CASSERVGGYNEQFF.